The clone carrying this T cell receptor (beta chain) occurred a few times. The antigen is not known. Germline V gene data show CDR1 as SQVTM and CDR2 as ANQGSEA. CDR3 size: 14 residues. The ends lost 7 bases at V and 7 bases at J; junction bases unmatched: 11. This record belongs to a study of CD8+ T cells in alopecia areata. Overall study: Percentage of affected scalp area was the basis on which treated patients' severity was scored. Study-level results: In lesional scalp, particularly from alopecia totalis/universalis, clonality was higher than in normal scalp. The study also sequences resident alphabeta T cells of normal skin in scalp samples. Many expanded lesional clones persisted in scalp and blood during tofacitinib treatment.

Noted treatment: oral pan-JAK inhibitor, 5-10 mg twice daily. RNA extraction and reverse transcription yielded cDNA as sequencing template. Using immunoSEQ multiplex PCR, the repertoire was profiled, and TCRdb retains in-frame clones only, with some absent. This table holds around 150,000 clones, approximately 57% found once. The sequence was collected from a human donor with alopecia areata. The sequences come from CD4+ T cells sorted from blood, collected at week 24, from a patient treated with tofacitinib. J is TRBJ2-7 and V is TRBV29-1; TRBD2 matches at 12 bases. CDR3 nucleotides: TGCAGCGCTTCTAGGACTAGCGGGGTCGGGGAGCAGTACTTC. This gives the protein CSASRTSGVGEQYF.